The present entry profiles one TCR beta chain with its context. Per the study methods: By means of reference gene primer amplification, nucleated cell counts were estimated. TCRdb's table, derived via immunoSEQ multiplex PCR, lists solely in-frame clones and lacks some. V and J calls plus clone size are reproduced from that table; the DNA served to infer D and trimming. This sample carries fewer than 250,000 clones, about 88% of them seen once, and the ten largest clones take over 1.5%. The sample comes from a study of blood T cell repertoires in COVID-19. Whole-study context: Some COVID-19 samples were acute and others convalescent; all came from the United States, Italy and Spain. Nucleic acid was either cDNA or gDNA, and it came from T cells, B-cell-depleted T cells, or PBMCs.

Germline CDR1 and CDR2: MNHEY and SMNVEV (reference sequence). This CDR3 region has 13 residues. V was pared by 6 bases and J by 4 bases, with 13 bases between. The receptor's source is a man between 65 and 80 years old with acute or convalescent COVID-19. Material: peripheral blood. The chain links TRBV27 to TRBJ2-7, with a weak D call TRBD2 (7 bases). The DNA for the CDR3 is TGTGCCAGCAGCAGAGGGGGGGAATACGAGCAGTACTTC. Encoded protein: CASSRGGEYEQYF.